This T cell receptor (beta chain) was observed in a study of OX40 agonist ivuxolimab in advanced cancers. Context from the whole study: The costimulatory receptor OX40 (CD134) was targeted by ivuxolimab, a fully human IgG2 agonistic monoclonal antibody. In the dose-escalation cohort, 70% to 85% of patients were male, and the mean age was approximately 60 years, with a range of roughly 23 to 85. The paper reports the monotherapy dose-escalation portion (N of about 56 patients) of the phase I ivuxolimab trial. Among the 50 to 55 dose-escalation patients, approximately 20 had hepatocellular carcinoma, 15 or so melanoma, 9 renal cell carcinoma and 9 head and neck cancer. Intravenous ivuxolimab was administered to patients every 2 weeks at six dose levels: 0.01, 0.1, 0.3, 1.5, 3 and 10 mg/kg. The purpose of peripheral TCRbeta sequencing was to test whether ivuxolimab changed TCR sequence diversity and led to clonal T-cell expansion. Partial responses occurred in three dose-escalation patients, of whom one had hepatocellular carcinoma and two had cutaneous melanoma. Patients were allowed to have had prior anti-PD-1, anti-PD-L1 or anti-CTLA-4 therapy, and around 40% of the dose-escalation patients had previously received checkpoint inhibitors. The paper's findings and limits, for the study overall: In the 0.1-3.0 mg/kg groups, partial responders had among the lowest normalized peripheral clonal expansion, particularly in CD8+ T cells. On average, CD8+ T cells showed more expanded clones than CD4+ T cells after ivuxolimab. Which antigens the clonally expanded peripheral T cells were specific for was not determined. At doses of 0.1 to 3.0 mg/kg, clonal expansion of both CD4+ and CD8+ T cells in blood was seen between baseline and week 6. Low levels of normalized T-cell clonal expansion were also shown by some nonresponding patients.

To sequence the TCRbeta CDR3 region, genomic DNA was isolated from the sorted cells. The immunoSEQ Assay was used to sequence the TCRbeta CDR3 regions. This is the immuneACCESS table as TCRdb keeps it, with only in-frame sequences that have V and J called. A part of the clones is gone; compared with another copy, unresolved V genes explain less than half, and the rest is unexplained. The sample table holds approximately 62,000 clones, of which roughly 87% were seen once. The ten largest clones represent roughly 5% of the sample. The trial excluded patients who had a history of autoimmune disease or were on systemic immunosuppression. Peripheral blood for TCR sequencing was drawn from every dose cohort at baseline, at cycle 4 day 1 and at cycle 7 day 1. The samples were drawn from a first-in-human, open-label, multicenter phase I dose-escalation trial of ivuxolimab. Adults with locally advanced or metastatic melanoma, renal cell carcinoma, hepatocellular carcinoma or head and neck squamous cell carcinoma were enrolled in the trial. Before TCR sequencing, CD4+ and CD8+ T cells were separately sorted from peripheral blood.

Comment on this clone: No antigen is known for it. The sample holds no much larger clone one base away, and base qualities are not on file.

The CDR3 holds 10 amino acids from the cysteine to the phenylalanine. The read is trimmed to its CDR3 DNA, 30 bases read in frame from base 1. Reading the germline V gene gives CDR1 MDHEN and CDR2 SYDVKM. The V and J ends are trimmed by 9 bases and 5 bases, leaving 5 bases between them. The chain is encoded by TRBV28 joined to TRBJ2-1, with no D gene named confidently. This clonotype was obtained from an adult with an advanced solid tumor such as melanoma, head and neck, liver or kidney cancer. The sequences come from CD4+ or CD8+ T cells sorted from blood, collected in a trial of the OX40 agonist ivuxolimab. In nucleotide form, the sequence is TGTGCCAGTGTAGACAATGAGCAGTTCTTC. It codes for CASVDNEQFF.